This TCR beta chain was sequenced during a study of OX40 agonist ivuxolimab in advanced cancers. The study in broad terms: Ivuxolimab, which targeted the costimulatory receptor OX40 (CD134), was an agonistic, fully human IgG2 monoclonal antibody. Partial responses occurred in three dose-escalation patients: two with cutaneous melanoma and one with hepatocellular carcinoma. Of the roughly 52 patients in dose escalation, about 20 had hepatocellular carcinoma, around 15 had melanoma, 9 had renal cell carcinoma and 9 had head and neck cancer. In the dose-escalation cohort, 75% to 85% of patients were male, and the mean age was 60 years with a range of roughly 23 to 79. The monotherapy dose-escalation portion (N ≈ 57 patients) of the phase I ivuxolimab trial is reported in the paper. The point of sequencing TCRbeta in the periphery was to test whether ivuxolimab changed TCR sequence diversity and drove clonal T-cell expansion. Patients were allowed to have had prior anti-PD-1, anti-PD-L1 or anti-CTLA-4 therapy, and roughly 40% of the dose-escalation patients had previously received checkpoint inhibitors. Intravenous ivuxolimab was administered to patients every 2 weeks at six dose levels: 0.01, 0.1, 0.3, 1.5, 3 and 10 mg/kg. What the work shows at the level of the full study, not this receptor alone: Low levels of normalized T-cell clonal expansion were also seen in some nonresponding patients. At doses of 0.1 to 3.0 mg/kg, clonal expansion of both CD4+ and CD8+ blood T cells was observed from baseline to week 6. On average, CD8+ T cells showed more expanded clones than CD4+ T cells after ivuxolimab. In the 0.1-3.0 mg/kg groups, partial responders were among the patients with the lowest normalized peripheral clonal expansion, particularly in CD8+ T cells. The antigen specificity of the peripheral T cells that underwent clonal expansion was not determined.

Genomic DNA was extracted from sorted cells for sequencing of the TCRbeta CDR3 region. The immunoSEQ Assay was used for sequencing of TCRbeta CDR3 regions. What TCRdb holds here is the immuneACCESS table cut down to in-frame rearrangements. Part of the clones is not present; checked against another copy, under half of the missing clones reflect an unresolved V gene, and the others are unexplained. This sample comprises about 95,000 clones, 89% of them detected only once. Together, the top ten hold 0.33% of the sample. Patients with autoimmune disease history or receiving systemic immunosuppression were excluded from the trial. Peripheral blood for TCR sequencing was collected from all dose cohorts at baseline, on cycle 4 day 1, and on cycle 7 day 1. The samples were drawn from a first-in-human, open-label, multicenter phase I dose-escalation trial of ivuxolimab. Adults with locally advanced or metastatic melanoma, renal cell carcinoma, hepatocellular carcinoma or head and neck squamous cell carcinoma were enrolled in the trial. Before TCR sequencing, CD4+ T cells and CD8+ T cells were sorted from peripheral blood as separate populations.

In its sample, this clone was seen a few times. No cognate antigen has been identified for it. No base qualities exist here, and no much larger clone lies one base off it. Other DNA sequences of this sample code for an identical CDR3. The CDR3 starts with the cysteine, ends with the phenylalanine, and has 13 residues. The CDR3 DNA has 39 bases and is translated from base 1. The germline V gene (reference sequence) gives CDR1 as GTSNPN and CDR2 as SVGIG. The junction shows trimming of 5 bases on V and 8 bases on J, and the gene matches do not reach 6 bases of it. The sequence links TRBV30 to TRBJ1-4, and 9 bases in between align with TRBD1. The specimen comprised CD4+ or CD8+ T cells sorted from blood, sampled in a trial of the OX40 agonist ivuxolimab. The origin of this receptor is an adult with an advanced solid tumor such as melanoma, head and neck, liver or kidney cancer. The nucleotides are TGTGCCTGGTCCACAGGGGGCGACGAAAAACTGTTTTTT. Translated, this is CAWSTGGDEKLFF.